One and the same sample provided the 4 T cell receptor beta chains below, sequenced in a study of blood T cell repertoires in COVID-19. Assay used: immunoSEQ multiplex PCR; TCRdb lists only in-frame clones, some missing. The repertoire has 250,000 to 350,000 clones, 88% of them found once; the top ten carry roughly 4.1%. Input material: peripheral blood. Receptor source: a woman aged 50 to 60 with active or convalescent COVID-19.

The chain links TRBV6-5 to TRBJ1-2; the D gene is possibly TRBD1 (6 bases). Trimming cost V 4 bases and J 6 bases, with 15 bases left between them. CDR3 length: 14 residues. CDR1 and CDR2 (germline): MNHEY, SVGAGI. The CDR3: CASSLQGRRDGYTF. The CDR3 nucleotides are TGTGCCAGCAGTTTACAGGGAAGAAGAGATGGCTACACCTTC.

In this sample, this clone turned up once. V is TRBV9 and J is TRBJ1-2, with TRBD1 matching 7 bases. The V and J ends lost 2 bases and 0 bases, in that order; junction bases with no gene match: 4. There are 15 residues in the CDR3. Germline V gene data show CDR1 as SGDLS and CDR2 as YYNGEE. The CDR3 region is CASSVAGQSNYGYTF. The DNA of the CDR3 is TGTGCCAGCAGCGTCGCGGGACAGTCTAACTATGGCTACACCTTC. Full variable domain (remainder filled in from reference TRBV9 and TRBJ1-2): DSGVTQTPKHLITATGQRVTLRCSPRSGDLSVYWYQQSLDQGLQFLIQYYNGEERAKGNILERFSAQQFPDLHSELNLSSLELGDSALYFCASSVAGQSNYGYTFGSGTRLTVV.

The CDR3 loop is CASGTGRNDSPLHF. CDR3 sequence (DNA): TGTGCCAGCGGGACAGGGAGAAATGATTCACCCCTCCACTTT. The rearrangement uses TRBV5-6 and TRBJ1-6; 9 bases map to TRBD1. Looked up from germline, CDR1 is SGHDT and CDR2 is YYEEEE. The trim removed 7 bases at V and 8 bases at J, leaving 7 bases unmatched. CDR3 length equals 14 residues.

The CDR3 region is CASSLGTAIGNTIYF. The CDR3 bases are TGCGCCAGCAGCTTGGGGACAGCGATTGGAAACACCATATATTTT. The chain uses TRBV5-1 and TRBJ1-3; the D gene is possibly TRBD1 (6 bases). The CDR3 runs 15 residues. CDR1 SGHRS and CDR2 YFSETQ come from the germline V gene. The V end was cut by 0 bases, the J end by 3 bases, with 10 bases between.